The subject of this entry is one T cell receptor (beta chain). Antigen unknown. This entry is derived from a study of beta chain features in type 1 diabetes. The wider study: There was similarity between patients and healthy donors in age, gender and cell yields.

Study results and limitations: Cells expressing TCR highly could be over-represented by cDNA sequencing. Type 1 diabetes patients had TCRB CDR3s that were shorter (moderately but significantly so) in all four CD4+ subsets.

Sequencing targeted expressed TCRB transcripts, as all isolated RNA had been reverse transcribed. Repertoires were generated with immunoSEQ multiplex PCR, while TCRdb's copy carries only in-frame clones and drops some. The data show over 650,000 clones, with 11% to 15% seen just once and 0.035% to 0.04% held by the top ten. Sequencing used naive CD4+ T cells from blood. The sequence was collected from a man between 18 and 35 years old with type 1 diabetes.

CDR3: CAISVGVIYGYTF. CDR3 DNA: TGTGCCATCAGTGTTGGGGTCATCTATGGCTACACCTTC. This chain uses TRBV10-3 with TRBJ1-2; D unresolved. The V end was cut by 4 bases, the J end by 4 bases, with 10 bases between. Germline assignment: CDR1 ENHRY and CDR2 SYGVKD. The CDR3 has 13 amino acids.